The rows below give T cell receptor beta chains drawn from one sample of a study of CD8+CD57+ T cells in acquired aplastic anemia. MiXCR, run by TCRdb on the reads, gives a single entry per CDR3 protein. The repertoire has roughly 160,000 distinct CDR3 sequences, 71% of them found once; the top ten carry approximately 48%. Sequencing used sorted CD4+, CD8+, or CD8+CD57+ T cells (not recorded which) from PBMCs. These receptors all come from a human donor with aplastic anemia. The CDR3 runs from the conserved cysteine through the conserved F or W. A D gene is named only where the DNA matches it firmly. Clone size is given for some rows only: seen once, a few or many times, or a class if the clone is expanded.

>TRBV20-1|-|-|TRBJ1-2
TGCAGTGCCCTCGGAGGTGGGGGAACTAACTATGGCTACACCTTC
CSALGGGGTNYGYTF
>TRBV20-1|-|-|TRBJ1-1
TGCAAGGGCCCAGAGAACACTGAAGCTTTCTTT
CKGPENTEAFF
>TRBV19|many|TRBD1|TRBJ2-7
TGTGCCAGTAGTTGGGGACAGGGAGGCGCCTACGAGCAGTACTTC
CASSWGQGGAYEQYF
>TRBV10-2|-|TRBD2|TRBJ2-7
TGCGCCAGCAGTGAGTCGGTAATTACCGGGACTAGCGGGAGTTACGAGCAGTACTTC
CASSESVITGTSGSYEQYF
>TRBV2|-|-|TRBJ2-2
TGTGCCAGCAGAGGTACGGTAGGGGGAGCCGGGGAGCTGTTTTTT
CASRGTVGGAGELFF
>TRBV4-1|many|-|TRBJ2-7
TGCGCCAGCAGCCAAGACCGGGCTTCCTACGAGCAGTACTTC
CASSQDRASYEQYF
>TRBV7-6|-|TRBD1|TRBJ1-5
TGTGCCAGCAGCTTAGGGACAGGGAGAAATCAGCCCCAGCATTTT
CASSLGTGRNQPQHF
>TRBV4-1|many|TRBD1|TRBJ1-6
TGCGCCAGCAGCCAAGTACAGGGGAGCTCCTATAATTCACCCCTCCACTTT
CASSQVQGSSYNSPLHF
>TRBV19|-|TRBD2|TRBJ2-7
TGTGCCAGTAGTAAGCGGGGTAGCCCCTACGAGCAGTACTTC
CASSKRGSPYEQYF
>TRBV2|-|-|TRBJ1-2
TGCGCCAGCAGCCAAGAGCCTGGGACTAGCTATGGCTACACCTTC
CASSQEPGTSYGYTF
>TRBV7-9|-|-|TRBJ2-5
TGTGCCAGCAGCTTAGTAGTAGGGCCCCAAGAGACCCAGTACTTC
CASSLVVGPQETQYF
>TRBV24-1|-|TRBD1|TRBJ2-7
TGCTTCCCCGGACAGGGGGTAGGCGAGCAGTACTTC
CFPGQGVGEQYF
>TRBV7-8|few|-|TRBJ1-1
TGTGCCAGCAGCTTAGTACAGGGCTCGTGGAACACTGAAGCTTTCTTT
CASSLVQGSWNTEAFF
>TRBV24-1|-|-|TRBJ1-5
TGTGCCACCCCGGGGGGCAGGGTTCGTCAGCCCCAGCATTTT
CATPGGRVRQPQHF
>TRBV20-1|-|-|TRBJ2-7
TGCAGTGCTAGAGCTGGAAATTACGAGCAGTACTTC
CSARAGNYEQYF
>TRBV3-1|many|-|TRBJ2-1
TGTGCCAGCAGCCCCTCTAGCGTCCCCAATGAGCAGTTCTTC
CASSPSSVPNEQFF
>TRBV9|-|-|TRBJ2-5
TGTGCCAGCAGCGTAGTCGAAGAGACCCAGTACTTC
CASSVVEETQYF
>TRBV2|-|TRBD1|TRBJ2-1
TGTGCCAGCAGTGTTAACAGGGGGTCGAATGAGCAGTTCTTC
CASSVNRGSNEQFF
>TRBV24-1|-|TRBD1|TRBJ2-7
TGTGCCACCAGTGACCCTAGGACAGGGGAGGGGTACGAGCAGTACTTC
CATSDPRTGEGYEQYF
>TRBV29-1|many|-|TRBJ2-1
TGCAGCGGCCATACGGAGGGCTTATCCTACAATGAGCAGTTCTTC
CSGHTEGLSYNEQFF
>TRBV7-8|-|TRBD1|TRBJ1-3
TGTGCCAGCAGCTTGGGGACAGCTGGAAACACCATATATTTT
CASSLGTAGNTIYF
>TRBV7-3|-|TRBD1|TRBJ2-3
TGTGCCAGCAGCCAAGGCGGACAGGGGACGTCAGTTACGCAGTATTTT
CASSQGGQGTSVTQYF
>TRBV20-1|-|-|TRBJ2-5
TGCAGTGCTAACAGGGAGGAGGGGACCCAGTACTTC
CSANREEGTQYF
>TRBV5-1|-|TRBD2|TRBJ2-2
TGCGCCAGCAGCTCCCGACTAGCAGGAGGATCGGCCGGGGAGCTGTTTTTT
CASSSRLAGGSAGELFF
>TRBV10-3|few|-|TRBJ2-2
TGTGCCATCAGTGTACCAGGTGGGGAGCTGTTTTTT
CAISVPGGELFF
>TRBV20-1|-|-|TRBJ2-1
TGCAGTGCCAGTATGGGGCTCAATGAGCAGTTCTTC
CSASMGLNEQFF
>TRBV20-1|-|TRBD2|TRBJ2-1
TGCAGTGCTAGACGCCTAGCGGGATACAATGAGCAGTTCTTC
CSARRLAGYNEQFF
>TRBV2|once|-|TRBJ1-1
TGTGCCAGCAGTGAGGTGGGAGCGAACACTGAAGCTTTCTTT
CASSEVGANTEAFF
>TRBV5-1|-|-|TRBJ1-6
TGCGCCAGCAGTCTGGCCGGTACCAGGGGCTCCTATAATTCACCCCTCCACTTT
CASSLAGTRGSYNSPLHF
>TRBV7-8|-|-|TRBJ2-3
TGTGCCAGCAGAGACGACAGCGCCACAGATACGCAGTATTTT
CASRDDSATDTQYF
>TRBV7-6|-|-|TRBJ2-7
TGTGCCAGCAGCCCCCCGAATAGCGGCTACGAGCAGTACTTC
CASSPPNSGYEQYF
>TRBV7-8|-|-|TRBJ1-6
TGTGCCAGCAGCCTGGGGTATAATTCACCCCTCCACTTT
CASSLGYNSPLHF
>TRBV20-1|-|-|TRBJ2-1
TGCAGTGCGAAAATAGGGTCGGGAGACCGCAATGAGCAGTTCTTC
CSAKIGSGDRNEQFF
>TRBV2|-|-|TRBJ2-1
TGTGCCAGCACCGAGGAAGACTACAATGAGCAGTTCTTC
CASTEEDYNEQFF
>TRBV29-1|-|-|TRBJ2-3
TGCAGCGTGGAGGCGGGCACAGATACGCAGTATTTT
CSVEAGTDTQYF
>TRBV20-1|-|TRBD1|TRBJ2-5
TGCAGTGCAGCCCGGACAGGGTTGGAGACCCAGTACTTC
CSAARTGLETQYF
>TRBV20-1|few|-|TRBJ1-5
TGCAGTGCTACATTTAACGGGGCAGGCAATCAGCCCCAGCATTTT
CSATFNGAGNQPQHF
>TRBV5-5|once|TRBD1|TRBJ1-5
TGTGCCAGCAGCTTGGACAGGGGCTTGCTTCAGCCCCAGCATTTT
CASSLDRGLLQPQHF
>TRBV10-3|-|-|TRBJ2-1
TGTGCCATCGGAAGTGGGGCCATGCGGTCGGAGCAGTTCTTC
CAIGSGAMRSEQFF
>TRBV12-3/TRBV12-4|few|TRBD2|TRBJ2-7
TGTGCCAGCAGTTTAGTTTGGGGCGGGGGTGCTGCTGGGGAGCAGTACTTC
CASSLVWGGGAAGEQYF
>TRBV5-4|-|-|TRBJ2-5
TGTGCCAGCAGCGCGGAAGAGACCCAGTACTTC
CASSAEETQYF
>TRBV15|-|-|TRBJ1-2
TGTGCCACCAGCAGAGTGGCGACTGGGCATGGCTACACCTTC
CATSRVATGHGYTF
>TRBV19|-|TRBD1|TRBJ2-4
TGTGCCAGTAGTCTAGTGGGACAGGCGGTAAACATTCAGTACTTC
CASSLVGQAVNIQYF
>TRBV19|once|-|TRBJ1-4
TGTGCCAGTAAGGAGACGAAGGCCACTACAACTAATGAAAAACTGTTTTTT
CASKETKATTTNEKLFF
>TRBV5-6|few|-|TRBJ2-5
TGTGCCAGCAGCTTACGCGTGCTGGAGACCCAGTACTTC
CASSLRVLETQYF